The rows below give T cell receptor beta chains drawn from one sample of a study of pediatric ulcerative colitis. Profiled with immunoSEQ multiplex PCR; TCRdb holds only in-frame clones, not every one. The profile shows tens of thousands of clones, roughly 70% of them singletons. The sample comprised gut tissue. Every receptor here comes from a boy aged 5-17 years with severe ulcerative colitis. CDR3s include the opening cysteine and the closing phenylalanine or tryptophan. D genes are given only for firm matches. Some rows have no size entry. The others give once, few or many, or a class for an expanded clone.

d_call	j_call	clone_size	v_call	cdr3_aa	cdr3_nt
.	TRBJ2-7	.	TRBV6-5	CASSYSTGPYEQYF	TGTGCCAGCAGTTACTCGACCGGCCCCTACGAGCAGTACTTC
.	TRBJ2-7	.	TRBV10-3	CATEGRGGDEQYF	TGTGCCACTGAGGGTCGAGGTGGTGACGAGCAGTACTTC
.	TRBJ2-1	.	TRBV7-2	CASSLKGNNEQFF	TGTGCCAGCAGCCTGAAAGGAAACAATGAGCAGTTCTTC
.	TRBJ1-2	.	TRBV10-2	CASSDQGSGYTF	TGCGCCAGCAGTGACCAGGGGAGTGGCTACACCTTC
.	TRBJ2-7	.	TRBV7-8	CASSLSQDQSYEQYF	TGTGCCAGCAGCTTAAGCCAGGACCAATCCTACGAGCAGTACTTC
.	TRBJ1-2	.	TRBV7-9	CASSLPKTNYGYTF	TGTGCCAGCAGCCTCCCCAAGACTAACTATGGCTACACCTTC
TRBD1	TRBJ2-1	once	TRBV2	CASSSWLEGAGSNEQFF	TGTGCCAGCAGTTCTTGGCTAGAGGGGGCCGGTAGCAATGAGCAGTTCTTC
.	TRBJ1-5	few	TRBV11-2	CASSPASNQPQHF	TGTGCCAGCAGCCCAGCCTCGAATCAGCCCCAGCATTTT
TRBD1	TRBJ1-1	.	TRBV19	CASSIGQGANTEAFF	TGTGCCAGTAGTATTGGACAGGGGGCTAACACTGAAGCTTTCTTT
TRBD1	TRBJ1-5	few	TRBV19	CASSIFLMDRASNQPQHF	TGTGCCAGTAGTATTTTTTTAATGGACAGGGCGAGCAATCAGCCCCAGCATTTT
.	TRBJ2-2	.	TRBV29-1	CSVVGNTGELFF	TGCAGCGTTGTGGGTAACACCGGGGAGCTGTTTTTT
.	TRBJ1-2	.	TRBV18	CASSNSGAGYTF	TGTGCCAGCTCAAACTCTGGGGCTGGCTACACCTTC
.	TRBJ2-2	.	TRBV13	CASSRSSGGTNTGELFF	TGTGCCAGCAGCCGGTCTAGTGGGGGGACGAACACCGGGGAGCTGTTTTTT
.	TRBJ1-1	.	TRBV6-1	CASRRTEAFF	TGTGCCAGCAGGCGGACTGAAGCTTTCTTT
.	TRBJ2-1	.	TRBV6-5	CASSYGTSVSYNEQFF	TGTGCCAGCAGTTACGGGACATCAGTTTCCTACAATGAGCAGTTCTTC
.	TRBJ2-7	few	TRBV7-9	CASSFSRDGHEQYF	TGTGCCAGCAGCTTCTCCCGGGACGGTCACGAGCAGTACTTC
.	TRBJ2-7	once	TRBV28	CASSPGSYEQYF	TGTGCCAGCTCCCCCGGGTCCTACGAGCAGTACTTC
.	TRBJ1-5	.	TRBV10-3	CAISEGPNQPQHF	TGTGCCATCAGTGAGGGGCCCAATCAGCCCCAGCATTTT
.	TRBJ1-5	.	TRBV11-1	CASSSGVNQPQHF	TGTGCCAGCAGCTCAGGGGTCAATCAGCCCCAGCATTTT
.	TRBJ1-3	.	TRBV7-8	CASSPGRTSGNTIYF	TGTGCCAGCAGCCCGGGCCGTACCTCTGGAAACACCATATATTTT
.	TRBJ1-5	.	TRBV28	CASLLGLDNQPQHF	TGTGCCAGCTTATTGGGGCTCGACAATCAGCCCCAGCATTTT
TRBD1	TRBJ2-7	.	TRBV27	CASSLTGTEKYEQYF	TGTGCCAGCAGTCTCACCGGGACAGAGAAGTACGAGCAGTACTTC
.	TRBJ1-4	.	TRBV5-1	CASSSDGTTNEKLFF	TGCGCCAGCAGCTCTGACGGGACTACTAATGAAAAACTGTTTTTT
TRBD1	TRBJ1-2	.	TRBV28	CAISPGGTPYGYTF	TGTGCCATCTCCCCAGGGGGGACTCCCTATGGCTACACCTTC
.	TRBJ2-7	.	TRBV6-5	CASSLGGREYEQYF	TGTGCCAGCAGCCTGGGGGGCAGGGAGTACGAGCAGTACTTC
TRBD1	TRBJ1-1	once	TRBV28	CASSLPRQGNANTEAFF	TGTGCCAGCAGTTTGCCCAGACAGGGCAATGCGAACACTGAAGCTTTCTTT
TRBD2	TRBJ2-5	.	TRBV9	CASRSGLVGSETQYF	TGTGCCAGCAGGTCGGGACTAGTGGGCTCCGAGACCCAGTACTTC
.	TRBJ1-1	.	TRBV7-9	CASSFMGAAEAFF	TGTGCCAGCAGCTTTATGGGGGCCGCTGAAGCTTTCTTT
TRBD1	TRBJ2-2	.	TRBV6-1	CASSGQGAQNTGELFF	TGTGCCAGCAGTGGACAGGGGGCCCAGAACACCGGGGAGCTGTTTTTT
.	TRBJ1-2	.	TRBV27	CASSLRQEATSYGYTF	TGTGCCAGCAGTTTGCGACAGGAGGCGACCTCCTATGGCTACACCTTC
TRBD2	TRBJ2-3	.	TRBV9	CASRSGGASTDTQYF	TGTGCCAGCCGTAGCGGGGGGGCTAGCACAGATACGCAGTATTTT
TRBD1	TRBJ2-7	once	TRBV9	CASSPTGQGAYEQYF	TGTGCCAGCAGCCCGACGGGACAGGGGGCCTACGAGCAGTACTTC
.	TRBJ2-7	.	TRBV6-5	CASSEFAEQYF	TGTGCCAGCAGTGAATTCGCCGAGCAGTACTTC
.	TRBJ1-1	.	TRBV4-1	CASSQALRARETEAFF	TGCGCCAGCAGCCAAGCCCTCCGGGCGCGGGAAACTGAAGCTTTCTTT
TRBD1	TRBJ1-2	.	TRBV5-6	CASSFQSGTGDYGYTF	TGTGCCAGCAGCTTCCAATCCGGGACAGGGGACTATGGCTACACCTTC
.	TRBJ1-6	.	TRBV19	CASSIDRTGNSPLHF	TGTGCCAGTAGTATAGACAGGACTGGCAATTCACCCCTCCACTTT
TRBD2	TRBJ2-2	.	TRBV7-2	CASSASGTSGGAAGELFF	TGTGCCAGCAGCGCCTCCGGGACTAGTGGGGGGGCGGCCGGGGAGCTGTTTTTT
.	TRBJ1-2	.	TRBV6-6	CASTSLGYGYTF	TGTGCCAGCACATCTTTAGGTTATGGCTACACCTTC
.	TRBJ1-5	.	TRBV6-1	CASSVNGDNQPQHF	TGTGCCAGCAGTGTCAATGGGGACAATCAGCCCCAGCATTTT
.	TRBJ2-3	.	TRBV5-1	CASSWVAASTDTQYF	TGCGCCAGCAGCTGGGTAGCGGCCTCCACAGATACGCAGTATTTT
TRBD1	TRBJ2-5	.	TRBV11-2	CASSAGDRELETQYF	TGTGCCAGCAGCGCGGGGGACAGGGAGTTGGAGACCCAGTACTTC
.	TRBJ1-2	.	TRBV7-9	CASSLGADGYTF	TGTGCCAGCAGCTTAGGGGCGGATGGCTACACCTTC
.	TRBJ2-7	.	TRBV9	CASSVGEWGVSYEQYF	TGTGCCAGCAGCGTAGGGGAGTGGGGGGTCTCCTACGAGCAGTACTTC
TRBD1	TRBJ2-6	.	TRBV6-5	CASSYTGTAGANVLTF	TGTGCCAGCAGTTATACCGGGACAGCTGGGGCCAACGTCCTGACTTTC